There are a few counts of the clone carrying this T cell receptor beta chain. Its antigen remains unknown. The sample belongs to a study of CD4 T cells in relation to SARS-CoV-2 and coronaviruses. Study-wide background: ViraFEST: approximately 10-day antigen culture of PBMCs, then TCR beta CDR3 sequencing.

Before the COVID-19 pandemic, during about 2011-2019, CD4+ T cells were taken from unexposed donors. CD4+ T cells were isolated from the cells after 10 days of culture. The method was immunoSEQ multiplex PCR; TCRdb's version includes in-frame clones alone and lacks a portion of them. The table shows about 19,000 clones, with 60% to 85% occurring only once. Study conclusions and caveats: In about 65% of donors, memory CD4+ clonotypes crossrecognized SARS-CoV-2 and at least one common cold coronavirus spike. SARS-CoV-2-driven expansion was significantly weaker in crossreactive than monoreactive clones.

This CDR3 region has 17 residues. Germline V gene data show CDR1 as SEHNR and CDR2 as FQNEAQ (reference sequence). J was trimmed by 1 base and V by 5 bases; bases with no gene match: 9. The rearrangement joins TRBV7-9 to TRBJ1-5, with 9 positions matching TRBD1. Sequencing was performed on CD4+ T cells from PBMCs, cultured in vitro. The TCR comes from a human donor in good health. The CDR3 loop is CASSPGQGILSNQPQHF. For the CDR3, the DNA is TGTGCCAGCAGCCCCGGACAGGGGATCTTGAGCAATCAGCCCCAGCATTTT.